Below, one T cell receptor (beta chain) is given with its context. Its antigen remains unidentified. Base-call qualities are not available, and no considerably larger clone is one nucleotide away. This sample stems from a study of chemoradiotherapy in HPV16-positive cancers (dated by TCRdb to between 2021 and 2024). With regard to the full study: Functional T-cell assays on cells from a couple of HPV16-positive patients defined candidate HPV-specific T-cell clones and common TCR motifs. The study asked whether T-cell immunity to the HPV oncoproteins E6 and E7 changes during chemoradiotherapy and whether this immunity affects survival. Next, the candidate HPV-specific TCRs and motifs were followed in TCR repertoires from about 90 patients with HPV-related cancers. Findings and caveats that apply to the study as a whole: The functional definition of HPV-specific T cells came from only a couple of HPV16-positive patients, and the survival association was reported for HPV16-positive patients. Expansion of candidate HPV-specific clones and E7-related TCR motifs was observed in the tumor microenvironment during treatment, whereas no such expansion was observed for non-HPV-specific T cells. Improved recurrence-free survival in HPV16-positive patients was associated with expansion of HPV-responsive T cells during chemoradiotherapy.

Repertoires were sampled multiple times during chemoradiotherapy, which allowed clonal expansion in the tumor microenvironment to be followed. Taken from the germline V gene, the CDR1 and CDR2 loops are SGHTA and FQGNSA. Reading from cysteine to phenylalanine, the CDR3 counts 15 amino acids. CDR3 DNA is the only sequence kept; it has 45 bases, read in frame from the first base. Trimming takes 3 bases off V and 10 bases off J; junction bases not matched to a gene: 13. The library was generated by the immunoSEQ multiplex PCR assay. TCRdb holds this immuneACCESS table with in-frame rearrangements only. Some clones are missing; in checked studies, unresolved V genes explain under half, and the rest has no known cause. This sample comprises fewer than 7,500 clones, approximately 92% of them detected only once. The leading ten clones occupy approximately 1.7% of the sample.

The starting material was blood, obtained from a patient who underwent chemoradiotherapy. This sequence originates from a human donor with HPV-associated anogenital cancer. This receptor chain uses TRBV7-2 and TRBJ1-1, with 8 bases in between that match TRBD1. The CDR3 reads CASSFLSYRGGRAFF. The nucleotide sequence reads TGTGCCAGCAGCTTCCTCTCCTACAGGGGGGGCAGAGCTTTCTTT.